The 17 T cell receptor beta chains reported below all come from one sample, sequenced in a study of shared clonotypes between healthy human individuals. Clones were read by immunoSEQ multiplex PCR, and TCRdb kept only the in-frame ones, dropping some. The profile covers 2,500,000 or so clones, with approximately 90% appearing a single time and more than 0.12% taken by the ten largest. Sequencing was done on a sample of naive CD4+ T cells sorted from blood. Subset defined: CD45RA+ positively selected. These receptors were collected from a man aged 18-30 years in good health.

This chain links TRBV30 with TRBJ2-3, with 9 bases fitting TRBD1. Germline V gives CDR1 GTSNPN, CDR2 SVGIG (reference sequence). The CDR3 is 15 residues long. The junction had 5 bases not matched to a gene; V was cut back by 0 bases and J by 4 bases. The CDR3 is CAWSVQGALADTQYF. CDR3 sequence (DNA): TGTGCCTGGAGTGTACAGGGGGCCTTGGCAGATACGCAGTATTTT.

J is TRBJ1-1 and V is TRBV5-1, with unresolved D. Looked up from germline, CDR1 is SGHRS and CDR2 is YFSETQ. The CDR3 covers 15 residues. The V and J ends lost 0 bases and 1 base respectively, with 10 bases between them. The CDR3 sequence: CASSLEQATNTEAFF. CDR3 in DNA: TGCGCCAGCAGCTTGGAGCAGGCCACGAACACTGAAGCTTTCTTT.

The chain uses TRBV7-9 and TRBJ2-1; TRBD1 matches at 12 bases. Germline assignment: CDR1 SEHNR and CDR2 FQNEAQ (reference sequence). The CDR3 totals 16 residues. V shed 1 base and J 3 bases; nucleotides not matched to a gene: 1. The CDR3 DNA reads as TGTGCCAGCAGCTTAGGGGACAGGGGGCACTACAATGAGCAGTTCTTC. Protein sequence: CASSLGDRGHYNEQFF.

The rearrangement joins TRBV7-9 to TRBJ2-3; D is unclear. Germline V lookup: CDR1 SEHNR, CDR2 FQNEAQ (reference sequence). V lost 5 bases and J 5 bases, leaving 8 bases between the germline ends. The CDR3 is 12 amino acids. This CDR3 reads CASSREQDTQYF. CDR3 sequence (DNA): TGTGCCAGCAGCCGCGAACAAGATACGCAGTATTTT.

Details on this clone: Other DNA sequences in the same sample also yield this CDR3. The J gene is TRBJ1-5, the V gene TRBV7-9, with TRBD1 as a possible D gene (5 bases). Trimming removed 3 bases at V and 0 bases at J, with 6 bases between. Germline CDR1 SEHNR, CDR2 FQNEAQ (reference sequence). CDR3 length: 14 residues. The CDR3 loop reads CASSFDSSNQPQHF. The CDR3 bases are TGTGCCAGCAGCTTTGACAGTAGCAATCAGCCCCAGCATTTT.

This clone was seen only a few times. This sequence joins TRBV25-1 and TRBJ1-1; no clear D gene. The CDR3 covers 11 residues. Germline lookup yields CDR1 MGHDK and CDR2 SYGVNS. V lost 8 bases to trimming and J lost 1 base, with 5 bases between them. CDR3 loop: CASQKNTEAFF. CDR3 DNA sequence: TGTGCCAGCCAGAAGAACACTGAAGCTTTCTTT.

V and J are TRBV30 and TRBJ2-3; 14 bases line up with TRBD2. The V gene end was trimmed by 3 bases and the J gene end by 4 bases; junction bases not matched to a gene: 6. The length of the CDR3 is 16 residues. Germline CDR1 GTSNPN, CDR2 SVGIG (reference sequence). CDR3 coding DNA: TGTGCCTGGAGCCTCGGGACTAGCGGGGGCCCAGATACGCAGTATTTT. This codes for CAWSLGTSGGPDTQYF.

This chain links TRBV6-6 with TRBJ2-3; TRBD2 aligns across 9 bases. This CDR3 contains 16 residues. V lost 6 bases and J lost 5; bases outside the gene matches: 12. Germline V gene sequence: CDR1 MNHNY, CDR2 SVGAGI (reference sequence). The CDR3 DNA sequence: TGTGCCAGCAGAGCCTTTGGCGGGGGGGCCGGAGATACGCAGTATTTT. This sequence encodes CASRAFGGGAGDTQYF.

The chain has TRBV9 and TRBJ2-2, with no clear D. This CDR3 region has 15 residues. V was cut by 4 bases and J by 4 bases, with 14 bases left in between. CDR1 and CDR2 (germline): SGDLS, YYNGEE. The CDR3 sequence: CASSPRNIGTGELFF. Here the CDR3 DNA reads TGTGCCAGCAGCCCCCGGAACATAGGCACCGGGGAGCTGTTTTTT.

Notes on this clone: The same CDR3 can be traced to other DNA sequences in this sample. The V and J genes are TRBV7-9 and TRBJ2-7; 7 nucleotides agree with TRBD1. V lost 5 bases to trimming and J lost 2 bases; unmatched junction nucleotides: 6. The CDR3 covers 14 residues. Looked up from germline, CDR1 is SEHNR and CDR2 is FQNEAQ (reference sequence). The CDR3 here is CASSPRTGAYEQYF. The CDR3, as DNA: TGTGCCAGCAGCCCCCGGACAGGCGCCTACGAGCAGTACTTC.

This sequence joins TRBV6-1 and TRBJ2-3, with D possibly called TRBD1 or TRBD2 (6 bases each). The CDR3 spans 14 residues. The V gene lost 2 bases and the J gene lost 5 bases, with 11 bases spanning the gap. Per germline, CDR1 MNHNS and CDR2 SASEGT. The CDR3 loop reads CASSERGAVDTQYF. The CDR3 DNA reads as TGTGCCAGCAGTGAAAGGGGGGCCGTAGATACGCAGTATTTT.

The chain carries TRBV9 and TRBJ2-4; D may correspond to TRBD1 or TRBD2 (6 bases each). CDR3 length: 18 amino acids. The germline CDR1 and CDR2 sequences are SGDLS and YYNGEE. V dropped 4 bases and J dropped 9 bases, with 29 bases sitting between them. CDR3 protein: CASSIADARGGVMAIQYF. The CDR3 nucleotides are TGTGCCAGCAGCATCGCGGACGCCAGGGGCGGGGTTATGGCCATTCAGTACTTC.

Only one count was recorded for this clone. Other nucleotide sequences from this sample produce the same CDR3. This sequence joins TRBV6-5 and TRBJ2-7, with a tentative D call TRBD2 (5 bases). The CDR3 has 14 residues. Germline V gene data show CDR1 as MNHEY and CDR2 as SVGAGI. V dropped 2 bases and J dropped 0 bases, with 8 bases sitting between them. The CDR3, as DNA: TGTGCCAGCAGTTACAGGAGGTCCTCCTACGAGCAGTACTTC. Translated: CASSYRRSSYEQYF.

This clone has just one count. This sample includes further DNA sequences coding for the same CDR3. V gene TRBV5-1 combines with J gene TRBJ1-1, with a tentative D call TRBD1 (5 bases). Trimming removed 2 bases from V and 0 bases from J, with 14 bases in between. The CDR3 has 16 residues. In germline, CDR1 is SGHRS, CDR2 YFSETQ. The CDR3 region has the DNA TGCGCCAGCAGCTTAGTAGGGGCACACTTGAACACTGAAGCTTTCTTT. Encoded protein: CASSLVGAHLNTEAFF.

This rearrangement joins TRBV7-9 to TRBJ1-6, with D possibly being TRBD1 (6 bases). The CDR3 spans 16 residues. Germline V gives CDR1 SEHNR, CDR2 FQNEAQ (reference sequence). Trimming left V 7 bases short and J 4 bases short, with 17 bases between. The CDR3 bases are TGTGCCAGCACAGGGGAGCGATCCGCTTATAATTCACCCCTCCACTTT. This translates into CASTGERSAYNSPLHF.

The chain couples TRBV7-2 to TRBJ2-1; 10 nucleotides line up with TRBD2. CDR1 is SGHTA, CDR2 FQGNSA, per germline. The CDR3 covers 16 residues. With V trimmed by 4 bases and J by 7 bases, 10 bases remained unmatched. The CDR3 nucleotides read TGTGCCAGCAGCTGGCGATCAGCGGGAGGGCCGAATGAGCAGTTCTTC. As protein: CASSWRSAGGPNEQFF.

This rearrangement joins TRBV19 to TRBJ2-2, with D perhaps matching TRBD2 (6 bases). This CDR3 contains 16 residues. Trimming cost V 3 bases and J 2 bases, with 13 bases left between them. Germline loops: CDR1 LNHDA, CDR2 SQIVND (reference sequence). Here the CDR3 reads CASSIAGSPNTGELFF. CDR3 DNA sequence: TGTGCCAGTAGTATTGCGGGATCCCCAAACACCGGGGAGCTGTTTTTT.